This T cell receptor (beta chain) was captured by sequencing in a study of T cell repertoires in cytomegalovirus infection. The V end was cut by 5 bases, the J end by 4 bases, with 6 bases between. The CDR3 length is 12 residues. Germline CDR1 reads SGHTA; CDR2 reads FQGNSA. MiXCR was run by TCRdb on the reads, yielding one entry per CDR3 protein. Of approximately 56,000 distinct CDR3 sequences listed, around a fifth are singletons. This clonotype appeared a few times. Its antigen is not known. The sequences come from CD8+ T cells from cultured PBMCs, collected from culture after CMV antigen stimulation. The receptor was derived from a human donor in good health (CMV status not recorded). Some clones in this sample may be carry-over from other donors' samples. The gene calls are TRBV7-2 and TRBJ2-1; no clear D. CDR3 in DNA: TGTGCCAGCAGCAGGGCTTACAATGAGCAGTTCTTC. Amino acids: CASSRAYNEQFF.